A selection of T cell receptor beta chains follows, all from one sample in a study of Ad26.COV2.S vaccination and SARS-CoV-2 variants. Assay: immunoSEQ multiplex PCR; the TCRdb copy retains only in-frame clones and omits some. This sample has under 550,000 clones, with more than 75% found just once. The input for sequencing was peripheral blood, taken in a trial of Ad26.COV2.S vaccine versus placebo. Receptors originate from a person aged 18-60 years who received the Ad26.COV2.S COVID-19 vaccine or a placebo. Each CDR3 is given with its conserved first and last residue. The D gene is left open where the match is weak. Not all rows give a size; the values are once, few, many and, for expanded clones, a class.

D,size,J,V,CDR3,DNA
.,.,TRBJ2-7,TRBV19,CASSRDGQGPEQYF,TGTGCCAGTAGCCGGGACGGGCAGGGTCCCGAGCAGTACTTC
TRBD2,.,TRBJ2-3,TRBV9,CASSPSGGTQYF,TGTGCCAGCAGCCCGTCGGGGGGGACGCAGTATTTT
TRBD1,once,TRBJ2-7,TRBV7-2,CASSRRTGGNSYEQYF,TGTGCCAGCAGCAGACGGACAGGGGGGAACTCCTACGAGCAGTACTTC
.,once,TRBJ2-7,TRBV13,CASSPFSGNYEQYF,TGTGCCAGCAGCCCCTTTTCAGGGAACTACGAGCAGTACTTC
.,.,TRBJ2-3,TRBV28,CASSLPQLPGASTDTQYF,TGTGCCAGCAGTTTACCTCAACTACCGGGGGCTAGCACAGATACGCAGTATTTT
TRBD2,.,TRBJ2-5,TRBV2,CASSAQNTGTSGGGYF,TGTGCCAGCAGTGCACAGAACACCGGGACTAGCGGGGGTGGGTACTTC
TRBD1,.,TRBJ1-1,TRBV14,CASSLTGGTEAFF,TGTGCCAGCAGCCTCACAGGGGGCACTGAAGCTTTCTTT
TRBD1,.,TRBJ2-1,TRBV7-8,CASSFRGILYNEQFF,TGTGCCAGCAGCTTCAGGGGGATCCTCTACAATGAGCAGTTCTTC
.,.,TRBJ1-3,TRBV3-1/TRBV3-2,CASSQDAIRLSGNTIYF,TGTGCCAGCAGCCAAGACGCTATTCGGCTCTCTGGAAACACCATATATTTT
.,.,TRBJ1-1,TRBV19,CASYRAWNTEAFF,TGTGCCTCCTATAGGGCTTGGAACACTGAAGCTTTCTTT
TRBD2,medium-sized,TRBJ2-1,TRBV7-3,CASSSSPGLNYNEQFF,TGTGCCAGCAGCTCAAGTCCGGGACTAAATTATAATGAGCAGTTCTTC
.,.,TRBJ2-1,TRBV28,CASSSPMGGLYNEQFF,TGTGCCAGCAGTTCCCCTATGGGGGGGCTCTACAATGAGCAGTTCTTC
.,.,TRBJ2-4,TRBV19,CASSDDLRAKNIQYF,TGTGCCAGTAGTGATGATCTGCGGGCCAAAAACATTCAGTACTTC
.,.,TRBJ1-2,TRBV10-2,CASSESGGYTF,TGCGCCAGCAGTGAAAGTGGGGGCTACACCTTC
.,.,TRBJ1-2,TRBV24-1,CATSDTPMRGYTF,TGTGCCACCAGTGATACCCCAATGCGGGGCTACACCTTC
.,.,TRBJ2-7,TRBV6-5,CASTSTLTYEQYF,TGTGCCAGCACCAGTACCCTCACCTACGAGCAGTACTTC